The 20 T cell receptor beta chains below were found in one sample sequenced in a study of T cells after yellow fever vaccination. MiXCR, run by TCRdb on the 5' RACE reads, gives a single entry per CDR3 protein. Seen here are some 400,000 distinct CDR3 sequences, around a sixth observed once, and the top ten hold 18%. The material was PBMCs, obtained before the yellow fever booster vaccination. The receptors originated from a man aged 18 to 29 who received the YFV17D yellow fever vaccine.

This clonotype turned up a few times. The gene calls are TRBV20-1 and TRBJ1-5; D uncertain. CDR1 DFQATT and CDR2 SNEGSKA come from the germline V gene (reference sequence). The CDR3 is 16 residues long. Trimming cost V 0 bases and J 0 bases, with 12 bases left between them. The CDR3 loop is CSARDPVGYSNQPQHF. DNA of the CDR3: TGCAGTGCTAGAGATCCGGTAGGGTATAGCAATCAGCCCCAGCATTTT.

A few counts support this clonotype. The chain joins TRBV29-1 to TRBJ2-7; D possibly corresponds to TRBD2 (5 bases). Germline values: CDR1 SQVTM, CDR2 ANQGSEA. Deletions cut 0 bases from V and 2 bases from J, with 8 bases between. The CDR3 spans 13 residues. This CDR3 is CSVEDEGAYEQYF. CDR3 DNA sequence: TGCAGCGTTGAAGATGAGGGTGCCTACGAGCAGTACTTC.

In its sample, this clonotype was seen a few times. The chain combines TRBV7-9 with TRBJ2-5; possibly TRBD2 for D (5 bases). Germline V gene data show CDR1 as SEHNR and CDR2 as FQNEAQ (reference sequence). Trimming left V 3 bases short and J 5 bases short, with 10 bases between. There are 13 residues in the CDR3. The CDR3 coding sequence is TGTGCCAGCAGCTTCACGGGGATGGAGACCCAGTACTTC. It is translated as CASSFTGMETQYF.

In its sample, this clonotype was seen a few times. V gene TRBV10-3 combines with J gene TRBJ2-7; the D gene is possibly TRBD2 (6 bases). Germline V gene data show CDR1 as ENHRY and CDR2 as SYGVKD. Trimming stripped 8 bases from V and 4 bases from J, with 12 bases between. The CDR3 has 12 amino acids. CDR3 amino acids: CAIGGNLYEQYV. Here the CDR3 DNA reads TGTGCCATCGGGGGGAACCTGTACGAGCAGTACGTC.

The CDR3 sequence: CASRTLGVTDTQYF. CDR3 in DNA: TGTGCCAGCAGGACCCTGGGGGTCACAGATACGCAGTATTTT. The chain joins TRBV12-3 or TRBV12-4 to TRBJ2-3, with D perhaps being TRBD1 or TRBD2 (5 bases each). With 6 bases removed from V and 2 bases from J, the gap between germline ends came to 12 bases. This CDR3 has 14 residues.

The V and J genes are TRBV6-5 and TRBJ1-2; 10 positions match TRBD1. Germline CDR1 is MNHEY and CDR2 is SVGAGI. The V segment lost 0 bases and the J segment 4 bases; nucleotides outside the gene matches: 8. The CDR3 is 17 residues long. This CDR3 is CASSYSGTGAWGYGYTF. For the CDR3, the DNA is TGTGCCAGCAGTTACTCCGGGACAGGGGCTTGGGGCTATGGCTACACCTTC.

This chain joins TRBV20-1 and TRBJ2-3, with D unclear. From germline, CDR1 is DFQATT and CDR2 SNEGSKA (reference sequence). This CDR3 spans 11 amino acids. DNA of the CDR3: TGCGGGGAAGTGTTTGCAGATACGCAGTATTTT. Translating it yields CGEVFADTQYF.

The chain employs TRBV27 and TRBJ1-2; no clear D gene. CDR3 length equals 15 residues. Per the germline V gene, CDR1 is MNHEY and CDR2 is SMNVEV (reference sequence). V lost 3 bases to trimming and J lost 2 bases, with 13 bases between them. This CDR3 is CASSFLQDLNYGYTF. The DNA for the CDR3 is TGTGCCAGCAGTTTCCTGCAGGACCTAAACTATGGCTACACCTTC.

The rearrangement uses TRBV4-3 and TRBJ2-7; the D is unclear. There are 13 residues in the CDR3. Trimming left V 0 bases short and J 5 bases short, with 8 bases between. The germline CDR1 and CDR2 sequences are LGHNA and YSLEER. CDR3: CASSQDGWNEQYF. The CDR3, as DNA: TGCGCCAGCAGCCAAGATGGCTGGAACGAGCAGTACTTC.

This clonotype was recorded a few times. This chain joins TRBV5-1 and TRBJ2-3, with TRBD1 matching over 8 bases. With 4 bases clipped from V and 4 bases from J, the junction kept 8 bases outside the gene matches. CDR1 and CDR2 from the germline V gene are SGHRS and YFSETQ. The CDR3 runs 15 residues. The DNA of the CDR3 is TGCGCCAGCAGCCTAAGGACAGGGCGCGCAGATACGCAGTATTTT. This encodes CASSLRTGRADTQYF.

This chain links TRBV6-5 with TRBJ2-7; possible D gene TRBD1, 6 bases. The CDR3 spans 14 residues. V was clipped by 7 bases and J by 3 bases, with 16 bases between them. From germline, CDR1 is MNHEY and CDR2 SVGAGI. The CDR3 nucleotides are TGTGCCAGCACCCCCCGGCAGGGGAGCTACGAGCAGTACGTC. It yields the protein CASTPRQGSYEQYV.

This clonotype was detected only a few times. The chain links TRBV2 to TRBJ1-2; perhaps TRBD1 as D (6 bases). There are 12 residues in the CDR3. V was pared by 8 bases and J by 3 bases, with 10 bases between. Germline V gene lookup returns CDR1 SNHLY and CDR2 FYNNEI. In nucleotides, the CDR3 is TGTGCCAGCCCAGGGGTATACTATGGCTACACCTTC. Amino acid sequence: CASPGVYYGYTF.

This clonotype appeared a few times. This chain uses TRBV29-1 with TRBJ2-2; no clear D gene. V lost 7 bases and J lost 1, with 10 bases in between. CDR3 length equals 13 residues. Looked up from germline, CDR1 is SQVTM and CDR2 is ANQGSEA. DNA of the CDR3: TGCAGCGCAGCCCCAGAGAACACCGGGGAGCTGTTTTTT. This sequence encodes CSAAPENTGELFF.

The gene calls are TRBV6-5 and TRBJ1-6; D remains unclear. The CDR3 covers 13 residues. Germline V gives CDR1 MNHEY, CDR2 SVGAGI. The V and J ends lost 0 bases and 8 bases respectively, with 5 bases between them. DNA of the CDR3: TGTGCCAGCAGTTACTCGGGGTATTCACCCCTCCACTTT. As protein: CASSYSGYSPLHF.

This clonotype was counted many times. The V call is TRBV4-1, the J call TRBJ2-1; D possibly uses TRBD1 or TRBD2 (5 bases each). Germline V gene data show CDR1 as MGHRA and CDR2 as YSYEKL. The CDR3 sequence is 12 residues long. Trimming pared 1 base from V and 8 bases from J, leaving 6 bases between. DNA of the CDR3: TGCGCCAGCAGCCAAGTGGGGGATGAGCAGTTCTTC. Amino acid sequence: CASSQVGDEQFF.

The chain is built from TRBV4-3 and TRBJ2-2, with D hard to call. Per the germline V gene, CDR1 is LGHNA and CDR2 is YSLEER. This CDR3 contains 14 residues. V lost 0 bases, J lost 6 bases, and 8 bases lay in between. In DNA form, the CDR3 reads TGCGCCAGCAGCCAAGATCACCCGTCCGGGGAGCTGTTTTTT. It specifies CASSQDHPSGELFF.

V is TRBV7-9 and J is TRBJ2-2; D is undetermined. Germline loops: CDR1 SEHNR, CDR2 FQNEAQ (reference sequence). The CDR3 consists of 14 residues. The V and J ends lost 5 bases and 9 bases respectively, with 16 bases between them. CDR3 bases: TGTGCCAGCAGCCCGCCCGGGTTTTTCAGGGAGCTGTTTTTT. Protein: CASSPPGFFRELFF. The full variable domain, rest sourced from reference TRBV7-9 and TRBJ2-2, is DTGVSQNPRHKITKRGQNVTFRCDPISEHNRLYWYRQTLGQGPEFLTYFQNEAQLEKSRLLSDRFSAERPKGSFSTLEIQRTEQGDSAMYLCASSPPGFFRELFFGEGSRLTVL.

The table lists this clonotype with a few counts. The chain employs TRBV5-1 and TRBJ2-5; 7 bases align to TRBD1. The CDR3 consists of 15 residues. V trimming: 4 bases; J trimming: 0 bases; junction bases outside the gene matches: 6. Germline V gene sequence: CDR1 SGHRS, CDR2 YFSETQ. DNA for the CDR3: TGCGCCAGCAGCCCCGGGACAGCGAACCAAGAGACCCAGTACTTC. It encodes CASSPGTANQETQYF.

The J gene is TRBJ2-6, the V gene TRBV4-3, with 9 positions matching TRBD2. Germline CDR1 reads LGHNA; CDR2 reads YSLEER. V gave up 5 bases and J gave up 1 base; unmatched junction bases: 3. This CDR3 comprises 16 residues. The CDR3 here is CASSMSGGSGANVLTF. The DNA for the CDR3 is TGCGCCAGCAGCATGAGCGGGGGGTCTGGGGCCAACGTCCTGACTTTC.

This clonotype was seen only once. The CDR3 region has the DNA TGTGCCAGCAGCTCCAGCAGCGGTTATAGCAATCAGCCCCAGCATTTT. Translated, it gives CASSSSSGYSNQPQHF. V is TRBV7-2 and J is TRBJ1-5, with no clear D. CDR1 and CDR2 (germline): SGHTA, FQGNSA. V was clipped by 4 bases and J by 0 bases, with 13 bases between them. There are 16 residues in the CDR3. Using reference TRBV7-2 and TRBJ1-5 for the parts outside the CDR3, the full variable domain is GAGVSQSPSNKVTEKGKDVELRCDPISGHTALYWYRQSLGQGLEFLIYFQGNSAPDKSGLPSDRFSAERTGGSVSTLTIQRTQQEDSAVYLCASSSSSGYSNQPQHFGDGTRLSIL.